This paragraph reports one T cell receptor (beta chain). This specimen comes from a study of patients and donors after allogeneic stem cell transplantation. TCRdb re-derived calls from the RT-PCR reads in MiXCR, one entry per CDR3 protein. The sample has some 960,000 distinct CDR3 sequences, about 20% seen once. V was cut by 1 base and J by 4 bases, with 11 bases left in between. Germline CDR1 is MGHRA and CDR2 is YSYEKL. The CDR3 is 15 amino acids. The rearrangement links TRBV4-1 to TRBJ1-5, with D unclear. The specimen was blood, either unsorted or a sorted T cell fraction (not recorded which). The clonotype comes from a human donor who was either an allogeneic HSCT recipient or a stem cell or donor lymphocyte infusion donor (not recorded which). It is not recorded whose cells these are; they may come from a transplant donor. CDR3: CASSQGPGPNQPQHF. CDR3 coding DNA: TGCGCCAGCAGCCAAGGGCCGGGCCCTAATCAGCCCCAGCATTTT.